The clone carrying this T cell receptor beta chain was recorded at least ten times. The CDR3 regions of TCR beta were amplified from RNA transcripts. Initially, a first-round RT-PCR of the TCR CDR3 employed the HTBI primer set. TCRdb passed the multiplex PCR reads through MiXCR, listing each CDR3 protein once. The sample yields 250,000 to 300,000 distinct CDR3 sequences, approximately 18% seen once. The data originate from a study of T cells in Graves' hyperthyroidism and ophthalmopathy. Uncontrolled infection, other autoimmune disease, pregnancy or lactation led to exclusion. Germline CDR1 and CDR2: KGHSH and LQKENI. This CDR3 is 14 amino acids long. Trimming cost V 2 bases and J 4 bases, with 12 bases left between them.

Sequenced sample: blood. The chain couples TRBV18 to TRBJ2-7, with D possibly matching TRBD1 (6 bases). The receptor was derived from a man aged 45-60 years with Graves' ophthalmopathy. CDR3 in DNA: TGTGCCAGCTCACCAAATCGACAGGTGTACGAGCAGTACTTC. Translation gives CASSPNRQVYEQYF.